This paragraph covers one TCR beta chain sequence. Its antigen is unknown. Within one base of it there is no much larger clone, and no base qualities were kept. TCRbeta CDR3 regions were amplified from genomic DNA using the immunoSEQ Assay, a bias-controlled multiplex PCR. Concerning the study's data processing: Within the assay, amplification of reference gene primers was used to estimate how many nucleated cells each sample contained. To quantify the absolute abundance of each unique TCRbeta CDR3 rearrangement, sequence reads were collapsed and filtered. For each sample, productive Simpson clonality was calculated as the square root of Simpson's diversity index over productive rearrangements. Not all clones reach the TCRdb copy of this immuneACCESS table, which keeps in-frame sequences only. Checked studies attribute under half of the gap to unresolved V genes and leave the rest unexplained. V and J calls plus clone size are reproduced from that table; the DNA served to infer D and trimming. The sample profile shows 35,000 to 45,000 clones; more than 70% of them were found once. The ten largest clones add up to approximately 2.4% of the sample.

Collaborating institutions collected whole blood in K2EDTA tubes following their own protocols. For TCRbeta analysis, collaborators shipped samples as frozen whole blood, isolated PBMCs, or DNA extracted from either of those sample types. This sample is drawn from a study of blood T cell repertoires in COVID-19 (dated by TCRdb to between 2020 and 2021). With respect to the entire study: Collaborator samples came from the United States, Italy and Spain and covered acute and convalescent phases of COVID-19. Nearly every sample came with metadata listing a de-identified subject ID, COVID-19 status, age in years and sex. Where available, HLA class I and class II types were taken from metadata supplied by the sample provider and were not determined by assay-based typing. Subjects who had been exposed to COVID-19, were actively infected with it, or had recovered from it provided the deeply sampled blood TCRbeta repertoires that made up the dataset. The material from the prospective study consisted of cDNA or gDNA derived from T cells, B-cell-depleted T cells, or PBMCs. The repertoires were made available in a free public database intended to serve as a resource for research on the immune response to SARS-CoV-2. Samples were obtained from the ongoing ImmuneRACE study (first 160 participants) and from 1,254 subjects provided by 6 global collaborators.

General findings and caveats noted by the study authors: The quantity of clinical and demographic metadata differed by source and by participant and was supplied without curation.

What was sequenced was peripheral blood. This sequence originates from a human donor in a cohort sampled during active COVID-19.

CDR3 loop: CASSQTDREGYEQYF. The DNA reads as follows: TGTGCCAGCAGCCAGACGGACAGGGAAGGGTACGAGCAGTACTTC. The receptor chain draws on TRBV3-1 (or the pseudogene TRBV3-2) and TRBJ2-7; TRBD1 aligns with 8 central bases. Trimming removed 3 bases from V and 4 bases from J; the gene matches leave 8 bases unexplained. The CDR3 holds 15 amino acids from the cysteine to the phenylalanine. This entry keeps only the CDR3 DNA: 45 bases, framed from base 1. CDR1 and CDR2, looked up from the germline V gene (reference sequence), are LGHDT and YNNKEL.